This TCR beta chain derives from a study of blood T cell repertoires in COVID-19. This CDR3 region has 15 residues. In germline, CDR1 is MGHDK, CDR2 SYGVNS. Trimming cost V 8 bases and J 0 bases; bases outside gene matches: 2. Method: immunoSEQ multiplex PCR; TCRdb's copy keeps in-frame clones and lacks some. The sample lists about 130,000 clones, about 90% occurring once. The clonotype originates from a man aged 50-60 years with COVID-19, enrolled during active disease. This chain joins TRBV25-1 and TRBJ2-3; 13 bases line up with TRBD2. The material sequenced was peripheral blood. The CDR3 bases are TGTGCCAGCCAGGGACTAGCGGGAAGCACAGATACGCAGTATTTT. It translates to CASQGLAGSTDTQYF.